The subject of this entry is one TCR beta chain. Its antigen is still unknown. These data originate in a study of T cell responses to AZD1222 COVID-19 vaccine. Background on the study: Both about-4-week and about-12-week second-dose recipients were combined.

Study-level results: Close to half of all spike-specific TCRs reportedly target regions of the variants that are unmutated. There were repertoire samples only from the period after the peak T cell response. When two AZD1222 doses had been given, Spike-specific TCR breadth and depth rose.

CDR1 is SGHRS, CDR2 YFSETQ, per germline. Trimming took 4 bases from V and 4 from J; bases not matched to a gene: 10. The CDR3 length is 15 residues. The data were produced by immunoSEQ multiplex PCR, yet TCRdb's version contains in-frame clones alone and is incomplete. The sample lists approximately 160,000 clones; approximately 93% were seen once. The chain uses TRBV5-1 and TRBJ2-7; 8 bases are a match to TRBD1. This specimen was peripheral blood, taken on day 0 of AZD1222 vaccination. This TCR was sampled from an adult in good health. CDR3 sequence (DNA): TGCGCCAGCAGCATGACAGGGGCTGATATTTACGAGCAGTACTTC. Encoded protein: CASSMTGADIYEQYF.